This TCR beta chain was retrieved from a study of CD4+ T cells in melanoma. Note on this clone: Its antigen is not identified.

Trimming left V 2 bases short and J 7 bases short, with 24 bases between. Germline V gene sequence: CDR1 MNHNS, CDR2 SASEGT. The CDR3 length is 18 residues. Study-wide results and caveats: Neoantigen-specific CD4+ T cells in melanoma reportedly had diverse differentiation states.

Using immunoSEQ multiplex PCR, the repertoire was profiled, and TCRdb retains in-frame clones only, with some absent. The data contain about 14,000 clones, 60% to 85% of them singletons. The rearrangement uses TRBV6-1 and TRBJ1-3; D call uncertain. The source of this sequence is a human donor with melanoma. Sequencing was done on a sample of cells from a culture (not recorded whether cultured in vitro). In DNA form, the CDR3 reads TGTGCCAGCAGTGAATCGTCTCCCCATATAATACAGCGGAACACCATATATTTT. Translated: CASSESSPHIIQRNTIYF.